This T cell receptor (beta chain) was sequenced during a study of blood T cells in healthy people across ages. Study results and limitations: Age showed a roughly linear inverse relationship with TCR beta diversity per million T cells. Higher naive T cell percentage went strongly together with higher TCR beta diversity. Because sorting was not performed, PBMCs prevented conclusive naive versus antigen-experienced comparison.

On this clonotype itself: Its specificity is not known.

CDR3 length: 13 residues. The V and J ends lost 2 bases and 9 bases respectively, with 11 bases between them. The germline gives CDR1 SEHNR, CDR2 FQNEAQ (reference sequence). Next came a second PCR, run for about 7 to 12 cycles, which used a sample-barcoded 5' primer along with a J-beta primer mix. Each cDNA molecule, via a template-switch adaptor with 12 random nucleotides, was tagged. TCRdb fed the 5' RACE reads into MiXCR, producing one record per CDR3 protein. The sample includes about 2 million distinct CDR3 sequences, roughly 50% of them seen just once. This chain connects TRBV7-9 to TRBJ2-1; D ambiguous. The sequenced sample consisted of blood. The TCR originated in a woman aged 40 to 55 in good health. CDR3 amino acids: CASSLQMAVEQFF. CDR3 coding DNA: TGTGCCAGCAGCTTACAGATGGCCGTTGAGCAGTTCTTC.